This TCR beta chain is drawn from a study of beta chain features in type 1 diabetes. Study-wide results and caveats: Among patients with Type 1 diabetes, TCRB CDR3s were moderately but significantly shorter in every one of the four CD4+ subsets.

Looked up from germline, CDR1 is ENHRY and CDR2 is SYGVKD. Unmatched junction bases numbered 9, after V lost 3 bases and J lost 5 bases. CDR3 length equals 16 residues. This clone came up a few times. Its antigen is not known. Every isolated RNA sample was fully reverse transcribed, so sequencing captured expressed TCRB transcripts. The data were produced by immunoSEQ multiplex PCR, yet TCRdb's version contains in-frame clones alone and is incomplete. Of hundreds of thousands of clones listed, about 12% were seen once; the top ten hold 0.017%. Sequences were obtained from naive CD4+ T cells from blood. The rearrangement uses TRBV10-3 and TRBJ1-2, with 10 bases lining up with TRBD1. The receptor's source is a man between 18 and 35 years old in good health. The CDR3 reads CAISDSTGGSWYGYTF. The CDR3 nucleotides are TGTGCCATCAGTGACTCGACAGGGGGCAGTTGGTATGGCTACACCTTC.